These 26 T cell receptor beta chains share one sample of origin, sequenced in a study of tumor and adjacent non-tumor tissue in lung cancer. TCRbeta libraries were built with three rounds of nested PCR, modified from ARM-PCR. From the multiplex PCR reads, TCRdb called clonotypes with MiXCR, one entry per CDR3 protein. The sample gives 68,000 or so distinct CDR3 sequences, around 60% of which show up once; roughly 21% is in the top ten. This sample's RNA came from whole unsorted tissue. The sample was lung tumor tissue. The receptors were gathered from a man aged 50 to 59 with non-small cell lung cancer.

V and J are TRBV7-2 and TRBJ1-3; 7 bases fit TRBD1. The CDR3 totals 15 residues. V lost 11 bases to trimming and J lost 4 bases; unmatched junction nucleotides: 14. Looked up from germline, CDR1 is SGHTA and CDR2 is FQGNSA. Here the CDR3 reads CAGSPTGAAGNTIYF. The CDR3 coding sequence is TGTGCCGGCTCTCCCACAGGGGCTGCAGGAAACACCATATATTTT.

Concerning this clonotype itself: Relative to the germline gene, one junction end is altered; a read error may explain this. The chain carries TRBV5-6 and TRBJ2-5; D is unclear. The CDR3 loop spans 13 amino acids. Looked up from germline, CDR1 is SGHDT and CDR2 is YYEEEE. The CDR3 region is CASSMTSKEIQYF. Here the CDR3 DNA reads TGTGCCAGCAGCATGACAAGTAAAGAGATCCAGTACTTC.

J is TRBJ1-2 and V is TRBV6-1; D unclear. V lost 6 bases to trimming and J lost 8 bases, with 10 bases between them. The CDR3 extends over 11 amino acids. CDR1 is MNHNS, CDR2 SASEGT, per germline. This chain's CDR3 is CASSIFYGYTF. In nucleotides, the CDR3 is TGTGCCAGCAGCATCTTCTACGGCTACACCTTC.

Details on this clonotype: This CDR3 is missing its conserved last phenylalanine or tryptophan, likely due to a read error. This chain uses TRBV7-2 with TRBJ2-5; TRBD2 agrees at 13 bases. Germline CDR1 reads SGHTA; CDR2 reads FQGNSA. The CDR3 totals 15 residues. The DNA for the CDR3 is TGTGTCAGCAGCTGGACTAGCGGGGGCCAAGAGACCCAGTACATC. Residues: CVSSWTSGGQETQYI.

V usage is TRBV12-3 or TRBV12-4 and J usage is TRBJ2-2; D perhaps matches TRBD1 (6 bases). The CDR3 covers 14 residues. Trimming removed 5 bases from V and 4 bases from J, with 11 bases in between. CDR3 protein: CASSLQGGTGELFF. The CDR3 DNA sequence: TGTGCCAGCAGTCTACAGGGTGGCACCGGGGAGCTGTTTTTT.

This clonotype came up a few times. This may be a read error, as it is one base from a much larger clone. The rearrangement joins TRBV20-1 to TRBJ1-5; D might be TRBD1 (5 bases). This CDR3 region has 14 residues. Germline values: CDR1 DFQATT, CDR2 SNEGSKA (reference sequence). The CDR3 sequence is CSARVGPVNQPRHF. The DNA for the CDR3 is TGCAGTGCTAGAGTGGGACCTGTAAATCAGCCCCGGCATTTT.

Details on this clonotype: Since a much larger clone is just one base distant, this may be a read error. This chain joins TRBV29-1 and TRBJ2-1; 8 bases are shared with TRBD2. Losses at the gene ends were 6 bases for V and 0 bases for J; bases not matched to a gene: 10. The V gene's germline CDR1 is SQVTM and CDR2 ANQGSEA. The CDR3 extends over 16 amino acids. CDR3 sequence (DNA): TGCAGCGTCCCCGGGACTAGGGGGAACTCCTACAATGAGCAGTTCTTC. Protein product: CSVPGTRGNSYNEQFF.

This chain links TRBV20-1 with TRBJ1-1, with D unclear. V was pared by 0 bases and J by 5 bases, with 16 bases between. This CDR3 spans 15 amino acids. Germline V gene sequence: CDR1 DFQATT, CDR2 SNEGSKA (reference sequence). CDR3 sequence reads: CSARDPSATKTEAFF. CDR3 bases: TGCAGTGCTAGAGATCCTTCCGCTACGAAGACTGAAGCTTTCTTT.

This chain links TRBV20-1 with TRBJ2-1; D is undetermined. In germline, CDR1 is DFQATT, CDR2 SNEGSKA (reference sequence). The CDR3 extends over 12 amino acids. V was cut by 2 bases and J by 13 bases, with 15 bases left in between. CDR3 protein: CSARYSGKTQFF. CDR3 DNA sequence: TGCAGTGCTAGATATAGTGGGAAAACTCAGTTCTTC.

This clonotype has at least ten counts. V is TRBV5-1 and J is TRBJ1-5, with D unclear. The CDR3 is made up of 14 amino acids. In germline, CDR1 is SGHRS, CDR2 YFSETQ. V lost 0 bases and J lost 6, with 10 bases in between. CDR3 in DNA: TGCGCCAGCAGCTTGGATAGCGGAGGTCAGCCCCAGCATTTT. It encodes CASSLDSGGQPQHF. Together with reference TRBV5-1 and TRBJ1-5, the CDR3 gives the full variable domain: KAGVTQTPRYLIKTRGQQVTLSCSPISGHRSVSWYQQTPGQGLQFLFEYFSETQRNKGNFPGRFSGRQFSNSRSEMNVSTLELGDSALYLCASSLDSGGQPQHFGDGTRLSIL.

About this clonotype itself: The junction departs from the called germline gene at one end, perhaps through a read error. The chain recombines TRBV6-5 with TRBJ2-7, with TRBD2 as a possible D gene (5 bases). Germline CDR1 MNHEY, CDR2 SVGAGI. This CDR3 is 14 amino acids long. CDR3 residues: CASSFSRETYEQYF. The CDR3 coding sequence is TGTGCCAGTAGTTTCTCGAGGGAAACCTACGAGCAGTACTTC.

This clonotype occurred once. Likely a read error: the CDR3 ends without its conserved phenylalanine or tryptophan. The chain couples TRBV28 to TRBJ1-4; D is unresolved. Trimming took off 3 bases at V and 6 bases at J, with 5 bases between the two ends. CDR3 length: 12 residues. From germline, CDR1 is MDHEN and CDR2 SYDVKM. The CDR3 region has the DNA TGTGCCAGCAGTTTCCTAGATGAAAAACTGTTTATT. It codes for CASSFLDEKLFI.

About this clonotype itself: Sequence at one end of the junction differs from germline and may be a read error. The gene calls are TRBV4-2 and TRBJ2-1; weak D call: TRBD2 (6 bases). The CDR3 has 15 amino acids. Germline V gene lookup returns CDR1 LGHNA and CDR2 YNFKEQ. The CDR3 DNA sequence: TGTGCCAGTAGCCAGACTACCCGGCGGGATGATGAGCAGTTCTTC. It specifies CASSQTTRRDDEQFF.

As concerns this clonotype: The junction differs from germline at one of its ends, possibly a read error. The chain joins TRBV6-5 to TRBJ2-1; perhaps D is TRBD1 or TRBD2 (5 bases each). The germline gives CDR1 MNHEY, CDR2 SVGAGI. The CDR3 is 15 amino acids. CDR3 sequence: CASSYALGTYNEQLF. For the CDR3, the DNA is TGTGCCAGCAGTTACGCTCTCGGGACCTACAATGAGCAGCTCTTC.

Remarks on this clonotype: At one end, the junction sequence differs from germline, possibly due to a read error. This sequence joins TRBV20-1 and TRBJ2-5, with 12 bases matching TRBD2. Germline loops: CDR1 DFQATT, CDR2 SNEGSKA (reference sequence). This CDR3 is built from 11 residues. Written as DNA, the CDR3 is TGCAGTACTAGCGGGGGGGAGACCCAGTACTTC. Residues: CSTSGGETQYF.

This sequence joins TRBV7-3 and TRBJ2-5, with 8 bases lining up with TRBD1. The CDR3 has 15 residues. Germline V gene lookup returns CDR1 SGHTA and CDR2 FQGTGA. J gave up 4 bases and V 5 bases, and 9 bases lay outside the gene matches. In DNA, the CDR3 is TGTGCCAGCAGCCCCCTATCGACAGGGGTAGAGACCCAGTACTTC. Translation: CASSPLSTGVETQYF.

CDR3 loop: CASSQVVGRYVYNEQFF. CDR3 nucleotide sequence: TGTGCCAGCAGCCAAGTTGTTGGCAGGTACGTCTACAATGAGCAGTTCTTC. This rearrangement joins TRBV14 to TRBJ2-1; D is unclear. Trimming removed 1 base from V and 3 bases from J, with 16 bases in between. From germline, CDR1 is SGHDN and CDR2 FVKESK. The CDR3 runs 17 residues.

For this clonotype: Being one base from a much bigger clone, this may be a read error. The chain's CDR3 is CASSSRINEQSF. The CDR3 DNA is TGTGCCAGCAGTTCGCGGATTAATGAGCAGTCCTTC. The chain is built from TRBV28 and TRBJ2-1; D gene uncertain. The CDR3 has 12 residues. Germline CDR1 is MDHEN and CDR2 is SYDVKM.

This chain joins TRBV29-1 and TRBJ1-1; D may be TRBD1 (5 bases). The CDR3 is made up of 12 amino acids. Germline assignment: CDR1 SQVTM and CDR2 ANQGSEA. The V end lost 5 bases, the J end lost 3 bases, and 10 bases lay between the germline ends. CDR3 protein: CSVRNRHTEAFF. The CDR3, as DNA: TGCAGCGTTCGGAACAGGCACACTGAAGCTTTCTTT.

The chain combines TRBV11-2 with TRBJ2-1; maybe TRBD2 (6 bases). The CDR3 covers 12 residues. CDR1 and CDR2 from the germline V gene are SGHAT and FQNNGV. V was pared by 5 bases and J by 12 bases, with 14 bases between. In nucleotides, the CDR3 is TGTGCCAGCAGCCGGGAGTGGGGAAGGCAGTTCTTC. Translation: CASSREWGRQFF.

Worth noting for this clonotype: This may come from a read error, since a much larger clone is one base off. As the CDR3 is not closed by the conserved phenylalanine or tryptophan, this likely results from a read error. This chain links TRBV6-5 with TRBJ2-5; possible D gene TRBD1, 5 bases. V lost 5 bases and J lost 3, with 10 bases in between. CDR1 is MNHEY, CDR2 SVGAGI, per germline. The CDR3 extends over 13 amino acids. This CDR3 is CASSPDRKETQYS. CDR3 DNA: TGTGCCAGCAGTCCCGACAGAAAAGAGACCCAGTACTCC.

A remark on this clonotype: With a much larger clone just one base away, this may be a read error. This chain joins TRBV10-1 and TRBJ2-2, with TRBD2 matching over 16 bases. This CDR3 has 19 amino acids. Germline CDR1 WNHNN, CDR2 SYGVQD (reference sequence). J gave up 3 bases and V 6 bases, and 10 bases lay outside the gene matches. CDR3 sequence: CASRTPGLAGGADTGELFF. DNA of the CDR3: TGCGCCAGCAGGACTCCGGGACTAGCGGGAGGGGCGGACACCGGGGAGCTGTTTTTT.

This clonotype showed up many times. The chain joins TRBV28 to TRBJ2-7, with 7 positions matching TRBD1. V trimming: 2 bases; J trimming: 3 bases; junction bases outside the gene matches: 4. Germline V gives CDR1 MDHEN, CDR2 SYDVKM. The CDR3 loop spans 14 amino acids. The DNA for the CDR3 is TGTGCCAGCAGTTTAAGGGACAGCCTCTACGAGCAGTACTTC. Amino acids: CASSLRDSLYEQYF.

With regard to this clonotype: Given the absence of the conserved phenylalanine or tryptophan at the CDR3 end, a read error is likely. V gene TRBV4-1 combines with J gene TRBJ2-7; 7 positions agree with TRBD1. CDR1 and CDR2 from the germline V gene are MGHRA and YSYEKL. J lost 7 bases, V lost 5 bases, and 11 bases had no gene match. The CDR3 runs to 14 residues. The CDR3 reads CASSYGQVTGEQYL. DNA for the CDR3: TGCGCCAGCAGCTACGGACAGGTGACAGGGGAGCAGTACCTC.

For this clonotype: Mismatch with germline at one junction end may stem from a read error. The chain is built from TRBV6-2 or TRBV6-3 and TRBJ2-7; D gene unclear. Germline CDR1 MNHEY, CDR2 SVGEGT. This CDR3 has 12 residues. CDR3 amino acids: CAISYLGSEEYF. The CDR3 nucleotides read TGTGCCATCAGTTACTTAGGATCCGAGGAGTACTTC.

Comments on this clonotype: This clone may be a read error of a much larger clone one base away. The chain joins TRBV4-1 to TRBJ2-7, with D maybe TRBD2 (6 bases). Germline CDR1 and CDR2: MGHRA and YSYEKL. With 1 base removed from V and 6 bases from J, the gap between germline ends came to 19 bases. The CDR3 totals 16 residues. As DNA, the CDR3 is TGCGCCAGCAGCCAAGTATCAGCGGGCGCCACCTGCGAGCAGTACTTC. Translation gives CASSQVSAGATCEQYF.